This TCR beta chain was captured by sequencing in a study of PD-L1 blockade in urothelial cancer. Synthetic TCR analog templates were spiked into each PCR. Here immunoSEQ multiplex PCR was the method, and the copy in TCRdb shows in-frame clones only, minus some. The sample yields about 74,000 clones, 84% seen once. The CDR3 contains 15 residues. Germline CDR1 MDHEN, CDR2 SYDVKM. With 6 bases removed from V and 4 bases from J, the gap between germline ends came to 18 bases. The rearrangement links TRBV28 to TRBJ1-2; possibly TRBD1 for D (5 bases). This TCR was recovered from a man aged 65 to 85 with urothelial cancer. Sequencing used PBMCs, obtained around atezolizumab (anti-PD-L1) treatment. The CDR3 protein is CASSPIQGQGYGYTF. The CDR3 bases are TGTGCCAGCAGCCCAATCCAGGGCCAGGGCTATGGCTACACCTTC.